The 28 T cell receptor beta chains listed next were all sequenced from one sample in a study of blood T cell repertoires in COVID-19. Produced via immunoSEQ multiplex PCR; TCRdb's table is partial and in-frame only. In the table there are under 350,000 clones, approximately 87% of which are singletons. The sequencing input was peripheral blood. These receptors originate from a man between 60 and 75 years old who had recovered from COVID-19.

The chain joins TRBV7-3 to TRBJ2-2; perhaps TRBD2 as D (7 bases). Germline CDR1 is SGHTA and CDR2 is FQGTGA. The CDR3 runs to 14 residues. V lost 8 bases and J lost 3, with 13 bases in between. This chain's CDR3 is CASSGGGDTGELFF. CDR3 bases: TGTGCCAGCTCGGGCGGGGGCGACACCGGGGAGCTGTTTTTT.

This rearrangement joins TRBV11-2 to TRBJ1-2, with a possible D match to TRBD1 (6 bases). CDR3 length: 16 amino acids. Trimming left V 7 bases short and J 0 bases short, with 18 bases between. Germline V gene data show CDR1 as SGHAT and CDR2 as FQNNGV. CDR3 coding DNA: TGTGCCAGCAACAACCCAACAGGGATAGCTAACTATGGCTACACCTTC. Its translation: CASNNPTGIANYGYTF.

The chain combines TRBV5-1 with TRBJ2-7, with 8 bases lining up with TRBD2. Looked up from germline, CDR1 is SGHRS and CDR2 is YFSETQ. V lost 0 bases to trimming and J lost 3 bases; unmatched junction nucleotides: 8. This CDR3 contains 16 residues. CDR3 DNA sequence: TGCGCCAGCAGCTTGGGCTTAGGGACTAGTATCTACGAGCAGTACTTC. Encoded protein: CASSLGLGTSIYEQYF.

The rearrangement links TRBV5-1 to TRBJ1-3; possible D gene TRBD1, 6 bases. Trimming took 0 bases from V and 4 from J, leaving 11 bases between them. The CDR3 has 15 amino acids. Per the germline V gene, CDR1 is SGHRS and CDR2 is YFSETQ. This CDR3 reads CASSLVPGAGNTIYF. The CDR3, as DNA: TGCGCCAGCAGCTTGGTGCCAGGGGCGGGAAACACCATATATTTT.

The chain couples TRBV5-1 to TRBJ2-4; 7 bases map to TRBD2. Germline values: CDR1 SGHRS, CDR2 YFSETQ. The CDR3 consists of 14 residues. With V trimmed by 0 bases and J by 5 bases, 2 bases remained unmatched. For the CDR3, the DNA is TGCGCCAGCAGCTTGGGGGACTACCAAAACATTCAGTACTTC. This codes for CASSLGDYQNIQYF. The full variable domain, in which reference TRBV5-1 and TRBJ2-4 provide the parts outside the CDR3, is KAGVTQTPRYLIKTRGQQVTLSCSPISGHRSVSWYQQTPGQGLQFLFEYFSETQRNKGNFPGRFSGRQFSNSRSEMNVSTLELGDSALYLCASSLGDYQNIQYFGAGTRLSVL.

As for this clone: One junction end disagrees with the germline gene, perhaps due to a read error. As DNA, the CDR3 is TGTGCCACCAGTCGTGCGGTGTCTGGAAACACCATATATTTT. Translated: CATSRAVSGNTIYF. This chain uses TRBV10-3 with TRBJ1-3; D unclear. CDR1 and CDR2 (germline): ENHRY, SYGVKD. This CDR3 spans 14 amino acids.

This clone was found a few times. This chain links TRBV6-2 or TRBV6-3 with TRBJ2-7; D is perhaps TRBD2 (6 bases). With 0 bases removed from V and 10 bases from J, the gap between germline ends came to 10 bases. Germline V gene lookup returns CDR1 MNHEY and CDR2 SVGEGT. The CDR3 is 12 amino acids. CDR3 protein: CASSYSRRDQYF. The DNA for the CDR3 is TGTGCCAGCAGTTACTCGAGGCGGGATCAGTACTTC.

V and J are TRBV7-6 and TRBJ1-5; maybe TRBD1 (5 bases). Germline V gene sequence: CDR1 SGHVS, CDR2 FNYEAQ. The CDR3 is 15 amino acids. V shed 1 base and J shed 7 bases, with 14 bases lying between them. DNA for the CDR3: TGTGCCAGCAGCTTAGGTTCCGGGGGAGGGCAGCCCCAGCATTTT. Its translation is CASSLGSGGGQPQHF.

The V gene is TRBV6-5, the J gene TRBJ1-2, with TRBD1 identical over 9 bases. CDR3 length: 13 residues. Germline trimming cut 6 bases from V and 8 bases from J; bases unmatched to any gene: 7. From germline, CDR1 is MNHEY and CDR2 SVGAGI. CDR3 sequence (DNA): TGTGCCAGCAGATTCGGGACAGGGAGCGGCTACACCTTC. It is translated as CASRFGTGSGYTF.

In its sample, this clone was seen once. CDR3 sequence reads: CASIEDRAGNTIYF. CDR3 bases: TGCGCCAGCATCGAGGACAGGGCTGGAAACACCATATATTTT. The chain links TRBV10-2 to TRBJ1-3, with 8 bases fitting TRBD1. Germline V gene data show CDR1 as WSHSY and CDR2 as SAAADI. The CDR3 runs 14 residues. Trimming took 7 bases from V and 2 from J; bases not matched to a gene: 4.

This clone was detected only once. The V gene is TRBV28, the J gene TRBJ1-1; possible D gene TRBD1, 5 bases. Trimming removed 2 bases at V and 0 bases at J, with 10 bases between. This CDR3 comprises 15 residues. Germline assignment: CDR1 MDHEN and CDR2 SYDVKM. CDR3: CASSLPQGLNTEAFF. DNA for the CDR3: TGTGCCAGCAGTTTACCCCAGGGCCTGAACACTGAAGCTTTCTTT.

The chain combines TRBV9 with TRBJ2-3; no clear D gene. Trimming stripped 5 bases from V and 0 bases from J, with 10 bases between. Per germline, CDR1 SGDLS and CDR2 YYNGEE. The CDR3 has 14 amino acids. The CDR3 region has the DNA TGTGCCAGCAGTTCCTATACTAGCACAGATACGCAGTATTTT. Translating it yields CASSSYTSTDTQYF.

The V call is TRBV28, the J call TRBJ1-6, with TRBD1 matching 9 bases. Germline V lookup: CDR1 MDHEN, CDR2 SYDVKM. J gave up 14 bases and V 5 bases, and 10 bases lay outside the gene matches. The CDR3 extends over 14 amino acids. The CDR3 nucleotides read TGTGCCAGCAGTAGGACAGGGGCTTTTACGGCCCTCCACTTT. It translates to CASSRTGAFTALHF. The full variable domain, rest sourced from reference TRBV28 and TRBJ1-6, is DVKVTQSSRYLVKRTGEKVFLECVQDMDHENMFWYRQDPGLGLRLIYFSYDVKMKEKGDIPEGYSVSREKKERFSLILESASTNQTSMYLCASSRTGAFTALHFGNGTRLTVT.

This clone has a single count. CDR3 in amino acids: CASSQLAVGTDTQYF. The CDR3 DNA reads TGCGCCAGCAGCCAGCTAGCGGTTGGCACAGATACGCAGTATTTT. The rearrangement joins TRBV4-1 to TRBJ2-3; 7 positions agree with TRBD2. The CDR3 is 15 residues long. Per germline, CDR1 MGHRA and CDR2 YSYEKL. V was clipped by 3 bases and J by 1 base; unmatched bases: 4.

The sample holds one count of this clone. The chain has TRBV3-1 (or the pseudogene TRBV3-2) and TRBJ2-4, with 10 bases identical to TRBD1. Germline CDR1 LGHDT, CDR2 YNNKEL (reference sequence). The CDR3 covers 14 residues. V was clipped by 3 bases and J by 8 bases; unmatched bases: 4. CDR3 nucleotide sequence: TGTGCCAGCAGCCACCGGGACAGGGGCGACATTCAGTACTTC. It is translated as CASSHRDRGDIQYF.

CDR3 in amino acids: CAGSGSRIHEQFF. In DNA, the CDR3 is TGTGCCGGCAGCGGGAGTCGCATCCATGAGCAGTTCTTC. The chain uses TRBV30 and TRBJ2-1; TRBD2 aligns across 8 bases. The germline V gene encodes CDR1 GTSNPN and CDR2 SVGIG (reference sequence). CDR3 size: 13 residues. The ends lost 8 bases at V and 8 bases at J; junction bases unmatched: 11.

This clone was seen only a few times. The chain recombines TRBV5-1 with TRBJ1-1; 9 nucleotides agree with TRBD1. CDR3 length equals 16 residues. The J segment lost 6 bases and the V segment lost 4 bases, leaving 13 bases of the junction unmatched. Germline CDR1 reads SGHRS; CDR2 reads YFSETQ. The CDR3 region has the DNA TGCGCCAGCAGCACCAACCCGGGACAGGGTGTGGCTGAAGCTTTCTTT. This codes for CASSTNPGQGVAEAFF.

The rearrangement joins TRBV13 to TRBJ2-7; the D gene is possibly TRBD2 (7 bases). Germline CDR1 is PRHDT and CDR2 is FYEKMQ (reference sequence). Trimming removed 7 bases at V and 7 bases at J, with 23 bases between. The CDR3 runs 15 residues. CDR3 amino acids: CASTRKGGVLGEQYF. The CDR3 DNA follows: TGTGCCAGCACCAGAAAGGGGGGGGTCCTCGGGGAGCAGTACTTC.

This clone came up once. The V call is TRBV2, the J call TRBJ2-1, with TRBD2 matching 12 bases. The CDR3 consists of 14 residues. Unmatched junction bases numbered 3, after V lost 6 bases and J lost 6 bases. Per germline, CDR1 SNHLY and CDR2 FYNNEI. The CDR3 loop is CASRGLAGPNEQFF. The CDR3 coding sequence is TGTGCCAGCAGGGGACTAGCGGGTCCCAATGAGCAGTTCTTC.

The chain has TRBV21-1 and TRBJ2-3; the listed D gene, TRBD2, was not tested against the DNA. TRBV21-1 is a pseudogene. There are 16 residues in the CDR3. For the CDR3, the DNA is TGTGCCAGCAGCGAGAGCGGGGCCCCCGTCCCAGATACGCAGTATTTT. It specifies CASSESGAPVPDTQYF.

The table lists this clone with a few counts. The V call is TRBV4-1, the J call TRBJ2-5; TRBD1 aligns across 10 bases. Germline V gene sequence: CDR1 MGHRA, CDR2 YSYEKL. Trimming at V came to 1 base and at J to 4 bases, leaving 6 bases not matched to a gene. The CDR3 consists of 16 residues. The CDR3: CASSQGGTGVGETQYF. The DNA for the CDR3 is TGCGCCAGCAGCCAAGGGGGGACAGGGGTTGGAGAGACCCAGTACTTC.

This CDR3 reads CASSDGSRNQPQHF. For the CDR3, the DNA is TGTGCCAGCAGCGATGGGAGCCGCAATCAGCCCCAGCATTTT. The chain carries TRBV9 and TRBJ1-5, with no clear D. Trimming took 3 bases from V and 2 from J, leaving 9 bases between them. The CDR3 sequence is 14 residues long. Germline assignment: CDR1 SGDLS and CDR2 YYNGEE.

This chain connects TRBV9 to TRBJ2-2; 7 nucleotides align to TRBD1. Per germline, CDR1 SGDLS and CDR2 YYNGEE. The CDR3 runs 14 residues. V shed 7 bases, J shed 4 bases, and the junction held 7 bases outside the gene matches. CDR3 protein: CASEDRSGTGELFF. The DNA for the CDR3 is TGTGCCAGCGAGGACAGGTCGGGCACCGGGGAGCTGTTTTTT.

The chain combines TRBV19 with TRBJ1-4; possibly TRBD1 for D (5 bases). This CDR3 has 15 residues. Trimming cost V 5 bases and J 10 bases, with 20 bases left between them. Germline CDR1 reads LNHDA; CDR2 reads SQIVND (reference sequence). CDR3 nucleotide sequence: TGTGCCAGTAGTCACCAAAGGACACCCACCAGAAAACTGTTTTTT. It is translated as CASSHQRTPTRKLFF.

The gene calls are TRBV6-5 and TRBJ1-2, with 8 positions matching TRBD1. CDR3 size: 14 residues. J gave up 4 bases and V 6 bases, and 7 bases lay outside the gene matches. Germline V lookup: CDR1 MNHEY, CDR2 SVGAGI. In DNA form, the CDR3 reads TGTGCCAGCAGAGAGCAGGGGGCCATCTATGGCTACACCTTC. Translated, it gives CASREQGAIYGYTF.

Only a few counts were recorded for this clone. This chain connects TRBV19 to TRBJ2-7; TRBD1 might be the D (6 bases). The CDR3 covers 15 residues. In germline, CDR1 is LNHDA, CDR2 SQIVND (reference sequence). V was clipped by 0 bases and J by 7 bases, with 16 bases between them. For the CDR3, the DNA is TGTGCCAGTAGTATAGATCAGGGGCCCGTGGGAGAGCAGTACTTC. This encodes CASSIDQGPVGEQYF. Full variable domain (remainder filled in from reference TRBV19 and TRBJ2-7): DGGITQSPKYLFRKEGQNVTLSCEQNLNHDAMYWYRQDPGQGLRLIYYSQIVNDFQKGDIAEGYSVSREKKESFPLTVTSAQKNPTAFYLCASSIDQGPVGEQYFGPGTRLTVT.

The chain couples TRBV7-2 to TRBJ2-1; no clear D. With 1 base removed from V and 5 bases from J, the gap between germline ends came to 12 bases. Germline CDR1 reads SGHTA; CDR2 reads FQGNSA. This CDR3 is 15 amino acids long. The chain's CDR3 is CASSLVGATNNEQFF. For the CDR3, the DNA is TGTGCCAGCAGCTTAGTCGGTGCAACCAACAATGAGCAGTTCTTC. Based on the CDR3 plus reference TRBV7-2 and TRBJ2-1, the full variable domain is GAGVSQSPSNKVTEKGKDVELRCDPISGHTALYWYRQSLGQGLEFLIYFQGNSAPDKSGLPSDRFSAERTGGSVSTLTIQRTQQEDSAVYLCASSLVGATNNEQFFGPGTRLTVL.

V is TRBV23-1 and J is TRBJ1-1; D possibly corresponds to TRBD1 (5 bases). TRBV23-1 is reported as an ORF; its role is uncertain. The CDR3 loop spans 14 amino acids. The V end lost 4 bases, the J end lost 3 bases, and 12 bases lay between the germline ends. The CDR3 loop reads CASSRTAGHTEAFF. CDR3 nucleotide sequence: TGCGCCAGCAGTCGCACCGCAGGGCACACTGAAGCTTTCTTT.